Listed below are T cell receptor beta chains from one sample, sequenced in a study of cytomegalovirus exposure and HLA in healthy donors. This table comes from immunoSEQ multiplex PCR, and its TCRdb copy is limited to in-frame clones, with some not included. Among 100,000 to 150,000 clones listed, over 75% were seen once. The sequencing sample was made of PBMCs. These receptors were collected from a man between 18 and 35 years old in good health and CMV-seropositive. Each CDR3 is given with its conserved first and last residue. Fields, in order: CDR3 DNA, CDR3 protein, J gene, V gene, CDR3 length, D gene, clone size. A D gene is named only where the DNA matches it firmly. For some rows the clone size is stated as once, few or many, or as a class when expanded; others skip it.

TGTGCCATCAGTGAAGAGGGCAGGGAGGATACCGGGGAGCTGTTTTTT | CAISEEGREDTGELFF | TRBJ2-2 | TRBV10-3 | 16 | . | .
TGTGCCAGCAGTTACCAGGGACAGCCAGCCAAAAACATTCAGTACTTC | CASSYQGQPAKNIQYF | TRBJ2-4 | TRBV6-6 | 16 | TRBD1 | .
TGTGCCAGTAGTACATACGACAGCGCGAACACTGAAGCTTTCTTT | CASSTYDSANTEAFF | TRBJ1-1 | TRBV19 | 15 | . | .
TGTGCCAGTAGTATCGTGTCAGCTGAAGCTTTCTTT | CASSIVSAEAFF | TRBJ1-1 | TRBV19 | 12 | . | few
TGTGCCAGCAGTTTGGACAGGGTTCATGGCTACACCTTC | CASSLDRVHGYTF | TRBJ1-2 | TRBV6-5 | 13 | TRBD1 | .
TGTGCCGGCTTTTGGGTTGGACAGCTACAGTTCTTC | CAGFWVGQLQFF | TRBJ2-1 | TRBV7-2 | 12 | . | few
TGCAGCGTTGAATTTGGGGGCGGCACTGAAGCTTTCTTT | CSVEFGGGTEAFF | TRBJ1-1 | TRBV29-1 | 13 | . | .
TGTGCCAGCAGCTTGGACACCTTGAACACCGGGGAGCTGTTTTTT | CASSLDTLNTGELFF | TRBJ2-2 | TRBV5-4 | 15 | . | few
TGTGCCAGCAGCGCATCCGGGACAGGGGGGACCGGGGAGCTGTTTTTT | CASSASGTGGTGELFF | TRBJ2-2 | TRBV9 | 16 | TRBD1 | once
TGCGCCAGCAGAATACCGGGGACAGGGAAAGAGTACGAGCAGTACTTC | CASRIPGTGKEYEQYF | TRBJ2-7 | TRBV5-1 | 16 | TRBD1 | .
TGTGCCAGCAGCGAACAGCCTTACACTGAAGCTTTCTTT | CASSEQPYTEAFF | TRBJ1-1 | TRBV9 | 13 | . | .
TGTGCCAGCAGCTTAAGACTAGGAACCTACGAGCAGTACTTC | CASSLRLGTYEQYF | TRBJ2-7 | TRBV7-6 | 14 | . | few
TGTGCCAGCAGTTACGATAGTCAAAAACTGTTTTTT | CASSYDSQKLFF | TRBJ1-4 | TRBV6-6 | 12 | . | .
TGTGCCAGCAGACCTCTCACAGGGGGCGTGGGGGAGCAGTACTTC | CASRPLTGGVGEQYF | TRBJ2-7 | TRBV13 | 15 | TRBD1 | once
TGCGCCAGCAGCGGGACAGGGATGGGCACAGATACGCAGTATTTT | CASSGTGMGTDTQYF | TRBJ2-3 | TRBV5-1 | 15 | TRBD1 | .
TGTGCCAGCAGGCCCGGACAGTCCGGCTACACCTTC | CASRPGQSGYTF | TRBJ1-2 | TRBV28 | 12 | . | .
TGTGCCAGCAGCTTGGGAGGGCGAGAGACCCAGTACTTC | CASSLGGRETQYF | TRBJ2-5 | TRBV13 | 13 | TRBD2 | .
TGCGCCAGCAGAATTTCAGGGGGCGTGGATGAAAAACTGTTTTTT | CASRISGGVDEKLFF | TRBJ1-4 | TRBV10-2 | 15 | TRBD1 | few
TGTGCCAGCAGCTTGAACATACTAGCGGGGGAACCAGATACGCAGTATTTT | CASSLNILAGEPDTQYF | TRBJ2-3 | TRBV5-4 | 17 | TRBD2 | .
TGTGCCAGCAGCCTCACTAGCGGGAGGGCCAAGAATGAGCAGTTCTTC | CASSLTSGRAKNEQFF | TRBJ2-1 | TRBV7-9 | 16 | TRBD2 | .
TGTGCCAGCAGCGGACAGGGGCAAGCCCTATCCGAGCAGTACTTC | CASSGQGQALSEQYF | TRBJ2-7 | TRBV9 | 15 | TRBD1 | few
TGTGCCAGCACCCAGTCAAGAACACAGGATACGCAGTATTTT | CASTQSRTQDTQYF | TRBJ2-3 | TRBV5-8 | 14 | . | .
TGTGCCAGCAGCCTTAGGACAGGGAACGATGAGCAGTTCTTC | CASSLRTGNDEQFF | TRBJ2-1 | TRBV5-4 | 14 | TRBD1 | .
TGTGCCAGCAGTTCCCTGACAGGATTCGGTGGCTACACCTTC | CASSSLTGFGGYTF | TRBJ1-2 | TRBV2 | 14 | . | .
TGTGCCAGCAGCTTAGACAGCACAACTAATGAAAAACTGTTTTTT | CASSLDSTTNEKLFF | TRBJ1-4 | TRBV7-6 | 15 | . | .
TGTGCCAGCAGCTTGTCAGGGGGCGAGACCCAGTACTTC | CASSLSGGETQYF | TRBJ2-5 | TRBV5-6 | 13 | TRBD1 | .
TGCGCCAGCAGCCCGTGGACCCAGGGGATTTTAAAAGTGAACACTGAAGCTTTCTTT | CASSPWTQGILKVNTEAFF | TRBJ1-1 | TRBV5-1 | 19 | . | .
TGTGCCAGCTCAACCCCTTTGACAGCCGAGCAGTACTTC | CASSTPLTAEQYF | TRBJ2-7 | TRBV18 | 13 | . | .
TGTGCCAGTAGTACCGGGACAATCAACACTGAAGCTTTCTTT | CASSTGTINTEAFF | TRBJ1-1 | TRBV19 | 14 | . | .
TGTGCCAGCAGTTTCGTGACAGGGGGTGAAAAACTGTTTTTT | CASSFVTGGEKLFF | TRBJ1-4 | TRBV28 | 14 | TRBD1 | .
TGTGCCTGGAGTAGGGGGCCGAATTCACCCCTCCACTTT | CAWSRGPNSPLHF | TRBJ1-6 | TRBV30 | 13 | TRBD1 | .
TGTGCCAGCAGTTTGGGCGGGGGGGCCTGGGAGACCCAGTACTTC | CASSLGGGAWETQYF | TRBJ2-5 | TRBV6-6 | 15 | TRBD2 | .